Listed here are 31 T cell receptor beta chains from one sample, sequenced in a study of T cell responses to AZD1222 COVID-19 vaccine. Sequencing used immunoSEQ multiplex PCR; TCRdb keeps in-frame clones, though not all of them. The repertoire has some 130,000 clones, 93% of them found once; the top ten carry roughly 1%. The sequences come from peripheral blood, collected on day 0 of AZD1222 vaccination. Receptor source: an adult in good health.

The chain recombines TRBV9 with TRBJ2-1; 9 bases are a match to TRBD1. CDR1 SGDLS and CDR2 YYNGEE come from the germline V gene. The CDR3 covers 15 residues. The J segment lost 1 base and the V segment lost 2 bases, leaving 1 base of the junction unmatched. The CDR3 here is CASSVGTGSYNEQFF. CDR3 sequence (DNA): TGTGCCAGCAGCGTGGGGACAGGGTCCTACAATGAGCAGTTCTTC.

The V gene is TRBV3-1 (or the pseudogene TRBV3-2), the J gene TRBJ1-1, with D unresolved. Per the germline V gene, CDR1 is LGHDT and CDR2 is YNNKEL (reference sequence). Deletions cut 0 bases from V and 5 bases from J, with 7 bases between. The CDR3 runs to 13 residues. The CDR3 loop is CASSQDYSTEAFF. In nucleotides, the CDR3 is TGTGCCAGCAGCCAAGACTATTCTACTGAAGCTTTCTTT.

This clone was seen just once. The junction differs from germline at one of its ends, possibly a read error. The chain is built from TRBV20-1 and TRBJ1-1, with D unresolved. Germline V CDR1 and CDR2: DFQATT, SNEGSKA (reference sequence). This CDR3 has 11 residues. The DNA of the CDR3 is TGCAGCGCTACGGGTGATATAAAGGCTTTCTTT. Translation: CSATGDIKAFF.

The chain carries TRBV6-5 and TRBJ1-4; D remains unclear. Per the germline V gene, CDR1 is MNHEY and CDR2 is SVGAGI. Trimming pared 0 bases from V and 2 bases from J, leaving 10 bases between. CDR3 size: 16 residues. The CDR3 nucleotides are TGTGCCAGCAGTTACTCGAGCCCAAGTACTAATGAAAAACTGTTTTTT. Translation: CASSYSSPSTNEKLFF.

The gene calls are TRBV10-3 and TRBJ2-3; possibly TRBD1 for D (5 bases). Germline lookup yields CDR1 ENHRY and CDR2 SYGVKD. The V and J ends lost 4 bases and 2 bases respectively, with 13 bases between them. The CDR3 consists of 15 residues. The CDR3 reads CAISGFDRDTDTQYF. In DNA form, the CDR3 reads TGTGCCATCAGTGGATTTGACAGAGACACAGATACGCAGTATTTT.

In its sample, this clone was seen once. The rearrangement uses TRBV3-1 (or the pseudogene TRBV3-2) and TRBJ1-2; 8 positions match TRBD1. CDR3 length: 13 amino acids. Germline-derived CDR1 and CDR2 are LGHDT and YNNKEL (reference sequence). The ends lost 6 bases at V and 3 bases at J; junction bases unmatched: 3. The CDR3 DNA reads as TGTGCCAGCAGTTCACAGGGGGACTATGGCTACACCTTC. It is translated as CASSSQGDYGYTF.

The J gene is TRBJ2-5, the V gene TRBV6-5; 12 bases fit TRBD2. After removal of 0 bases from V and 7 bases from J, the junction contained 6 bases not matched to a gene. Germline CDR1 reads MNHEY; CDR2 reads SVGAGI. There are 16 residues in the CDR3. In DNA form, the CDR3 reads TGTGCCAGCAGTTACTCTCTAGCGGGGGGGCTTGGGACCCAGTACTTC. Translated: CASSYSLAGGLGTQYF.

The chain carries TRBV5-4 and TRBJ2-1; weak D call: TRBD2 (6 bases). Germline values: CDR1 SGHNT, CDR2 YYREEE (reference sequence). This CDR3 has 13 amino acids. The V end lost 2 bases, the J end lost 6 bases, and 9 bases lay between the germline ends. The CDR3 DNA is TGTGCCAGCAGCTTTCGGGGGACCAATGAGCAGTTCTTC. Translated: CASSFRGTNEQFF.

The chain is built from TRBV5-4 and TRBJ2-1, with 7 bases fitting TRBD1. The CDR3 is 13 amino acids. CDR1 and CDR2 (germline): SGHNT, YYREEE (reference sequence). V lost 4 bases and J lost 4; bases outside the gene matches: 2. The CDR3 nucleotides are TGTGCCAGCAGCACGGGACAGTACAATGAGCAGTTCTTC. Translating it yields CASSTGQYNEQFF.

The gene calls are TRBV6-5 and TRBJ2-5, with D unclear. The CDR3 is 11 amino acids. The germline V gene has CDR1 MNHEY and CDR2 SVGAGI. Between the trimmed V and J ends, which lost 6 bases and 5 bases, there was a span of 7 bases. The CDR3 DNA reads as TGTGCCAGCAGCTCTGGGGAGACCCAGTACTTC. This translates into CASSSGETQYF.

Remarks on this clone: Other DNA sequences from this sample encode an identical CDR3 as well. The V and J genes are TRBV5-1 and TRBJ1-2; D is unresolved. V lost 2 bases and J lost 2, with 7 bases in between. Germline V gives CDR1 SGHRS, CDR2 YFSETQ. The CDR3 totals 13 residues. The CDR3 region has the DNA TGCGCCAGCAGCTTAGCCGTCAACTATGGCTACACCTTC. It yields the protein CASSLAVNYGYTF.

J is TRBJ1-1 and V is TRBV18; the D is unclear. The V end lost 3 bases, the J end lost 3 bases, and 11 bases lay between the germline ends. The CDR3 contains 14 residues. CDR1 is KGHSH, CDR2 LQKENI, per germline. The CDR3 region has the DNA TGTGCCAGCTCACCCTGGCAGGAGCACACTGAAGCTTTCTTT. This translates into CASSPWQEHTEAFF.

A single count supports this clone. The gene calls are TRBV4-2 and TRBJ1-5, with unresolved D. This CDR3 comprises 13 residues. V was cut by 1 base and J by 4 bases, with 5 bases left in between. CDR1 and CDR2 (germline): LGHNA, YNFKEQ. The CDR3 sequence is CASSQVRNQPQHF. The CDR3 DNA sequence: TGTGCCAGCAGCCAAGTTCGGAATCAGCCCCAGCATTTT.

This sequence joins TRBV24-1 and TRBJ2-3, with TRBD2 identical over 8 bases. Germline V lookup: CDR1 KGHDR, CDR2 SFDVKD. CDR3 length: 14 amino acids. The V and J ends lost 3 bases and 4 bases, in that order; junction bases with no gene match: 2. In nucleotides, the CDR3 is TGTGCCACCAGTGATCGGACTAGCCCAGATACGCAGTATTTT. The encoded protein is CATSDRTSPDTQYF.

The V gene is TRBV3-1 (or the pseudogene TRBV3-2), the J gene TRBJ2-4; no firm D call. The CDR3 contains 11 residues. In germline, CDR1 is LGHDT, CDR2 YNNKEL (reference sequence). Deletions cut 3 bases from V and 6 bases from J, with 3 bases between. Here the CDR3 reads CASSHRNIQYF. Written as DNA, the CDR3 is TGTGCCAGCAGCCATAGAAACATTCAGTACTTC.

The chain has TRBV21-1 and TRBJ2-2. TRBV21-1 is marked as a pseudogene. The CDR3 consists of 17 residues. CDR3 DNA: TGTGCCAGCAGCGGAAGTGTATCCCTGCCTACCACCGGGGAGCTGTTTTTT. Residues: CASSGSVSLPTTGELFF.

Comment on this clone: Sequence at one end of the junction differs from germline and may be a read error. This rearrangement joins TRBV7-2 to TRBJ1-2, with D unresolved. The CDR3 loop spans 13 amino acids. Germline V gene lookup returns CDR1 SGHTA and CDR2 FQGNSA. The DNA for the CDR3 is TGTGCCAGCAGCTTCGGGCAGATTTATGGTTACACCTTC. Translating gives CASSFGQIYGYTF. Full variable domain (remainder filled in from reference TRBV7-2 and TRBJ1-2): GAGVSQSPSNKVTEKGKDVELRCDPISGHTALYWYRQSLGQGLEFLIYFQGNSAPDKSGLPSDRFSAERTGGSVSTLTIQRTQQEDSAVYLCASSFGQIYGYTFGSGTRLTVV.

The chain employs TRBV12-3 or TRBV12-4 and TRBJ2-7, with D maybe TRBD1 (6 bases). Trimming took 3 bases from V and 3 from J, leaving 9 bases between them. The CDR3 totals 13 residues. The CDR3 reads CASSFYRDYEQYF. CDR3 coding DNA: TGTGCCAGCAGTTTCTACAGGGACTACGAGCAGTACTTC.

This sequence joins TRBV19 and TRBJ1-4; D is undetermined. This CDR3 comprises 16 residues. The V and J ends lost 3 bases and 6 bases respectively, with 17 bases between them. Germline loops: CDR1 LNHDA, CDR2 SQIVND (reference sequence). The CDR3 region is CASSMYGGQMDEKLFF. The CDR3 DNA reads TGTGCCAGTAGTATGTACGGAGGCCAGATGGATGAAAAACTGTTTTTT.

V usage is TRBV5-4 and J usage is TRBJ2-5, with TRBD2 identical over 13 bases. Germline CDR1 is SGHNT and CDR2 is YYREEE (reference sequence). This CDR3 is built from 14 residues. V was pared by 9 bases and J by 5 bases, with 7 bases of the junction left unmatched. CDR3 residues: CATTSGGAYETQYF. The CDR3 nucleotides are TGTGCCACCACTAGCGGGGGGGCGTATGAGACCCAGTACTTC.

With regard to this clone: Other nucleotide sequences in the sample specify the same CDR3. V usage is TRBV12-3 or TRBV12-4 and J usage is TRBJ1-3; D is unresolved. This CDR3 contains 13 residues. V was clipped by 3 bases and J by 3 bases, with 6 bases between them. CDR3 loop: CASSLVGGNTIYF. Here the CDR3 DNA reads TGTGCCAGCAGTTTGGTGGGTGGAAACACCATATATTTT.

The J gene is TRBJ1-2, the V gene TRBV3-1 (or the pseudogene TRBV3-2), with D perhaps matching TRBD1 (6 bases). V gave up 4 bases and J gave up 8 bases, with 26 bases separating them. This CDR3 spans 17 amino acids. In germline, CDR1 is LGHDT, CDR2 YNNKEL (reference sequence). The DNA for the CDR3 is TGTGCCAGCAGCCGCCTATCAATTGTAGGGGGGCTGAGAGGCTACACCTTC. It yields the protein CASSRLSIVGGLRGYTF.

This clone occurred a few times. The chain carries TRBV11-1 and TRBJ1-1, with TRBD1 matching over 8 bases. CDR1 is SGHAT and CDR2 is FQDESV in the germline V gene (reference sequence). The CDR3 is made up of 13 amino acids. V was clipped by 3 bases and J by 6 bases; unmatched bases: 3. This chain's CDR3 is CASSLLTGAEAFF. The DNA of the CDR3 is TGTGCCAGCAGCTTGTTGACAGGGGCTGAAGCTTTCTTT.

This chain uses TRBV28 with TRBJ1-5; weak D call: TRBD1 (5 bases). The V end lost 7 bases, the J end lost 1 base, and 14 bases lay between the germline ends. Germline V gene sequence: CDR1 MDHEN, CDR2 SYDVKM. This CDR3 is 15 amino acids long. The DNA of the CDR3 is TGTGCCAGCATAAAACAGGTTCTGAGCAATCAGCCCCAGCATTTT. It yields the protein CASIKQVLSNQPQHF.

The chain carries TRBV5-4 and TRBJ1-3; weak D call: TRBD1 (6 bases). The V end lost 0 bases, the J end lost 5 bases, and 9 bases lay between the germline ends. The CDR3 covers 14 residues. Germline CDR1 is SGHNT and CDR2 is YYREEE (reference sequence). The CDR3 protein is CASSLGTERNTIYF. The CDR3 nucleotides are TGTGCCAGCAGCTTGGGGACAGAGAGAAACACCATATATTTT.

CDR3 nucleotide sequence: TGTGCCAGCAGCTTAGGAGGACAGGGGTTTCGGAAACTGTTTTTT. Protein sequence: CASSLGGQGFRKLFF. The chain combines TRBV7-2 with TRBJ1-4; 9 bases are a match to TRBD1. Germline CDR1 SGHTA, CDR2 FQGNSA. This CDR3 spans 15 amino acids. The V and J ends lost 1 base and 11 bases, in that order; junction bases with no gene match: 8.

The genes are TRBV6-5 and TRBJ1-2; D unclear. CDR3 length: 14 amino acids. The V end lost 0 bases, the J end lost 3 bases, and 8 bases lay between the germline ends. Per germline, CDR1 MNHEY and CDR2 SVGAGI. As DNA, the CDR3 is TGTGCCAGCAGTTACTCGGTCCAGCACTATGGCTACACCTTC. Encoded protein: CASSYSVQHYGYTF.

The chain combines TRBV7-3 with TRBJ1-1, with no clear D. The CDR3 is made up of 13 amino acids. Deletions cut 3 bases from V and 6 bases from J, with 11 bases between. Per germline, CDR1 SGHTA and CDR2 FQGTGA. The CDR3 spells CASSFTPGSEAFF. The CDR3, as DNA: TGTGCCAGCAGCTTCACCCCGGGTTCTGAAGCTTTCTTT.

The chain recombines TRBV5-4 with TRBJ1-5, with no clear D. Germline CDR1 is SGHNT and CDR2 is YYREEE (reference sequence). There are 13 residues in the CDR3. V dropped 0 bases and J dropped 7 bases, with 8 bases sitting between them. CDR3 DNA sequence: TGTGCCAGCAGCTTGGATGGAGGACAGCCCCAGCATTTT. It yields the protein CASSLDGGQPQHF.

V is TRBV10-3 and J is TRBJ1-4; D might be TRBD1 (5 bases). This CDR3 is 16 amino acids long. With 1 base removed from V and 8 bases from J, the gap between germline ends came to 17 bases. CDR1 ENHRY and CDR2 SYGVKD come from the germline V gene. CDR3 sequence reads: CAISEYDRRDEEKLFF. The CDR3 region has the DNA TGTGCCATCAGTGAGTACGACAGAAGGGATGAAGAAAAACTGTTTTTT.

The chain recombines TRBV5-5 with TRBJ1-6; no clear D gene. The CDR3 has 15 amino acids. The V end lost 4 bases, the J end lost 10 bases, and 18 bases lay between the germline ends. Germline V CDR1 and CDR2: SGHKS, YYEKEE (reference sequence). The CDR3, as DNA: TGTGCCAGCAGCGAGGCAGGAATTAGGAACTCACCCCTCCACTTT. It yields the protein CASSEAGIRNSPLHF.